This T cell receptor beta chain was documented in a study of blood T cell repertoires in COVID-19. CDR1 is SNHLY, CDR2 FYNNEI, per germline. V lost 8 bases to trimming and J lost 3 bases; unmatched junction nucleotides: 10. This CDR3 has 15 amino acids. Participants were placed into cohorts based on the clinical history they reported. Using immunoSEQ multiplex PCR, the repertoire was profiled, and TCRdb retains in-frame clones only, with some absent. The sample lists roughly 180,000 clones; about 84% were seen once. The specimen was PBMCs or T cells enriched from blood (not recorded which). The chain employs TRBV2 and TRBJ1-5; 7 nucleotides match TRBD1. The TCR was taken from a woman in her twenties or thirties who had recovered from COVID-19. The DNA of the CDR3 is TGTGCCAGCTCACCGACAGGGACCTCCAATCAGCCCCAGCATTTT. Its translation is CASSPTGTSNQPQHF.